A selection of T cell receptor beta chains follows, all from one sample in a study of blood T cell repertoires in COVID-19. Sequenced by immunoSEQ multiplex PCR; TCRdb stores in-frame clones only, minus some. This table has approximately 170,000 clones, around 81% appearing once. Sequencing used PBMCs or T cells enriched from blood (not recorded which). The source is a man aged 40-49 years who had recovered from COVID-19. The conserved cysteine and the conserved F or W are not part of the CDR3 here.

TRBV5-1 | ASSPDGAVSNQPQH
TRBV19 | ASSAAGAKLVYEQY
TRBV7-9 | ASSPQGNTIY
TRBV10-3 | AIRERGGGNTIY
TRBV4-1 | ASSQVELIYSNQPQH
TRBV6-5 | ASKRDRGAGNTIY
TRBV19 | ASSIAGYTQY
TRBV25-1 | ASSEGRDIPYEQY
TRBV10-3 | AISEMREANTGELF
TRBV2 | ASRKDSPNTEAF
TRBV7-9 | ASSLDPQHGNTIY
TRBV7-2 | ASSLWSGQAFLEAF
TRBV7-6 | ASSLVTGHGYT
TRBV7-9 | ASSRFAGTGFNYGYT
TRBV7-2 | ASSTSSGSYNEQF
TRBV6-5 | ASSYGGGNEQF
TRBV30 | AWTSGTGGGNEQF
TRBV12-3/TRBV12-4 | ASSLLETQY
TRBV5-1 | ASSDSGVPGELF
TRBV6-5 | ASRRQAYSNQPQH
TRBV5-1 | ASSTGTATGELF
TRBV9 | ASSVDGGPVGEAF
TRBV9 | ASSVGTLNTGELF
TRBV14 | ASNQLATYNEQF
TRBV6-1 | ASSDDRGLANYGYT
TRBV7-3 | ASSSPAGELF
TRBV24-1 | ATSAGEVETQY
TRBV7-2 | ASSLPKGARSTDTQY
TRBV15 | ATSRDLGPSERSSQY